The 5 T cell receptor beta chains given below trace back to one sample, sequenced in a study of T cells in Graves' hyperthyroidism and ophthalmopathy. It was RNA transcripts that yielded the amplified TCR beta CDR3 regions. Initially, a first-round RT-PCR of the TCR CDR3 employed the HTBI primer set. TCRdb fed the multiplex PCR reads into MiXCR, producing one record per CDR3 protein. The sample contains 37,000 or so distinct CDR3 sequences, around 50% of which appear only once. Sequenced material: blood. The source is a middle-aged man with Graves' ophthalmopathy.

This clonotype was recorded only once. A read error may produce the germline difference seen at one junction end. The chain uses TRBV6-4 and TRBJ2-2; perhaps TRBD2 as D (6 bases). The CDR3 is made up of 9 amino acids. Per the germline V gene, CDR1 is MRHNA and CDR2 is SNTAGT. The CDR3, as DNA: TGTGCCAGCAGCGGGGGGCTGTTTTTT. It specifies CASSGGLFF.

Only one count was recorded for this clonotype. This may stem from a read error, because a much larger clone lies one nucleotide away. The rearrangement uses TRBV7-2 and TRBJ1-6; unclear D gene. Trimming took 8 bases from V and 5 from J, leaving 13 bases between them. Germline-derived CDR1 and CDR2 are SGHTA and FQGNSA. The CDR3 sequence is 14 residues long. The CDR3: CASSPRADNSPLHF. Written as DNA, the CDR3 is TGTGCCAGCTCACCCCGGGCCGATAATTCACCCCTCCACTTT.

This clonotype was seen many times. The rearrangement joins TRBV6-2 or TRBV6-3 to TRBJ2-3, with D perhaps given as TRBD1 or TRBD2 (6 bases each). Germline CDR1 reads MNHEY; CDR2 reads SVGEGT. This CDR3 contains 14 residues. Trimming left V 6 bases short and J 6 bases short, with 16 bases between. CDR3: CASRHASGGDTQYF. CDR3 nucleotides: TGTGCCAGCAGACACGCGTCCGGGGGCGATACGCAGTATTTT.

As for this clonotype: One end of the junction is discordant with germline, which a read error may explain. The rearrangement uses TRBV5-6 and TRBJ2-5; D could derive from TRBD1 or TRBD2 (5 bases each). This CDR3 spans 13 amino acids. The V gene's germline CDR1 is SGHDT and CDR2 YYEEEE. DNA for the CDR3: TGTGCCTGCAGCCGGGGACCTCTCGAGGCCCAGTACTTC. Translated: CACSRGPLEAQYF.

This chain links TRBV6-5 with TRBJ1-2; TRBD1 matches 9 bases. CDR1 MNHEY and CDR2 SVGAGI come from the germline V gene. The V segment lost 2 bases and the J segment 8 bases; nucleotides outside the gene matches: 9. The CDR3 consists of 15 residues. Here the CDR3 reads CASSYTGTGMGGYTF. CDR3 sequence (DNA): TGTGCCAGCAGTTACACAGGGACAGGGATGGGAGGCTACACCTTC.